This entry lists 22 T cell receptor beta chains sequenced from one sample in a study of T cells in lung cancer brain metastases. Libraries were prepared by immunoSEQ multiplex PCR; TCRdb keeps only in-frame clonotypes and omits some of them. This table has roughly 5,000 clones, 84% appearing once. Material: tumor tissue from the primary lung tumor. These receptor sequences come from a woman between 45 and 60 years old with non-small cell lung cancer.

V usage is TRBV25-1 and J usage is TRBJ2-7, with no clear D. V lost 3 bases to trimming and J lost 2 bases, with 14 bases between them. The CDR3 runs to 15 residues. Germline values: CDR1 MGHDK, CDR2 SYGVNS. The CDR3 reads CASSEVEQGPYEQYF. The CDR3 DNA reads as TGTGCCAGCAGTGAGGTGGAGCAAGGACCCTACGAGCAGTACTTC.

This chain connects TRBV7-6 to TRBJ2-7; D could derive from TRBD1 or TRBD2 (7 bases each). Germline loops: CDR1 SGHVS, CDR2 FNYEAQ. The CDR3 loop spans 17 amino acids. V gave up 4 bases and J gave up 2 bases, with 21 bases separating them. In DNA, the CDR3 is TGTGCCAGCAGCTCCCTCCTAGGCGGGGGACAGACCTACGAGCAGTACTTC. Translated, it gives CASSSLLGGGQTYEQYF.

The chain carries TRBV5-5 and TRBJ2-7; TRBD1 matches 7 bases. The V gene's germline CDR1 is SGHKS and CDR2 YYEKEE (reference sequence). V shed 4 bases and J 3 bases; nucleotides not matched to a gene: 7. The CDR3 consists of 14 residues. The CDR3 here is CASSPYRDSYEQYF. For the CDR3, the DNA is TGTGCCAGCAGCCCCTACCGGGACAGCTACGAGCAGTACTTC.

This clone was seen more than once but under ten times. V is TRBV5-1 and J is TRBJ2-7; D might be TRBD2 (6 bases). Germline V gives CDR1 SGHRS, CDR2 YFSETQ. Deletions cut 4 bases from V and 2 bases from J, with 13 bases between. The CDR3 is made up of 14 amino acids. The CDR3 is CASSREGGTYEQYF. Here the CDR3 DNA reads TGCGCCAGCAGCCGAGAGGGAGGAACCTACGAGCAGTACTTC.

As DNA, the CDR3 is TGTGCCAGCAGTTCGCCAGACAGGAACACTGAAGCTTTCTTT. This encodes CASSSPDRNTEAFF. The chain has TRBV7-9 and TRBJ1-1, with a tentative D call TRBD1 (5 bases). The CDR3 length is 14 residues. The ends were cut back, 6 bases at V and 1 base at J, with 12 bases in the middle. CDR1 is SEHNR and CDR2 is FQNEAQ in the germline V gene (reference sequence). Complete variable domain (other parts from reference TRBV7-9 and TRBJ1-1): DTGVSQNPRHKITKRGQNVTFRCDPISEHNRLYWYRQTLGQGPEFLTYFQNEAQLEKSRLLSDRFSAERPKGSFSTLEIQRTEQGDSAMYLCASSSPDRNTEAFFGQGTRLTVV.

The CDR3 reads CASSDGGARVGETQYF. The CDR3 DNA sequence: TGTGCCAGCTCTGATGGGGGCGCTCGGGTTGGAGAGACCCAGTACTTC. The chain has TRBV11-2 and TRBJ2-5, with TRBD1 as a possible D gene (6 bases). Trimming left V 8 bases short and J 4 bases short, with 23 bases between. Germline V gene sequence: CDR1 SGHAT, CDR2 FQNNGV. The CDR3 has 16 amino acids.

The count of this clone is one. V and J are TRBV5-1 and TRBJ2-1; TRBD1 matches 8 bases. J was trimmed by 12 bases and V by 2 bases; bases with no gene match: 4. The CDR3 totals 12 residues. CDR1 is SGHRS, CDR2 YFSETQ, per germline. The CDR3 here is CASSLQGDGQFF. Written as DNA, the CDR3 is TGCGCCAGCAGCTTACAGGGGGACGGGCAGTTCTTC.

The chain couples TRBV6-4 to TRBJ1-1; 8 bases line up with TRBD1. V shed 5 bases, J shed 2 bases, and the junction held 4 bases outside the gene matches. Germline CDR1 reads MRHNA; CDR2 reads SNTAGT. The CDR3 sequence is 14 residues long. CDR3 in amino acids: CASSPGTGNTEAFF. The CDR3 nucleotides are TGTGCCAGCAGTCCCGGGACAGGAAACACTGAAGCTTTCTTT.

This clone showed up just a few times. CDR3 region: CASSPLPAGTGELFF. The CDR3 DNA is TGCGCCAGCAGCCCCTTACCCGCGGGGACCGGGGAGCTGTTTTTT. The rearrangement joins TRBV4-1 to TRBJ2-2, with TRBD2 as a possible D gene (6 bases). Trimming left V 4 bases short and J 5 bases short, with 14 bases between. In germline, CDR1 is MGHRA, CDR2 YSYEKL. This CDR3 region has 15 residues.

The chain uses TRBV15 and TRBJ2-2; D gene unclear. There are 14 residues in the CDR3. Germline CDR1 is LNHNV and CDR2 is YYDKDF (reference sequence). Trimming removed 3 bases from V and 5 bases from J, with 10 bases in between. CDR3 loop: CATSSGSWTGELFF. DNA for the CDR3: TGTGCCACCAGCAGCGGCTCATGGACCGGGGAGCTGTTTTTT.

The chain is built from TRBV30 and TRBJ1-3, with a possible D match to TRBD1 (5 bases). The V gene lost 1 base and the J gene lost 2 bases, with 12 bases spanning the gap. The CDR3 has 15 amino acids. Germline loops: CDR1 GTSNPN, CDR2 SVGIG (reference sequence). As DNA, the CDR3 is TGTGCCTGGAGTGGGTCCGGGACGGCTGGAAACACCATATATTTT. It codes for CAWSGSGTAGNTIYF.

V is TRBV4-2 and J is TRBJ2-5, with D possibly TRBD2 on 6 matching bases. Trimming removed 1 base at V and 3 bases at J, with 9 bases between. Germline lookup yields CDR1 LGHNA and CDR2 YNFKEQ. CDR3 length equals 14 residues. The CDR3, as DNA: TGTGCCAGCAGCCAAGGCGGGGCAGAAGAGACCCAGTACTTC. Translated, it gives CASSQGGAEETQYF.

The CDR3 loop is CASSPTRAGVEQYF. CDR3 bases: TGTGCCAGCAGCCCCACCAGGGCGGGGGTCGAGCAGTACTTC. The chain uses TRBV14 and TRBJ2-7, with 7 bases fitting TRBD2. This CDR3 has 14 amino acids. The ends lost 4 bases at V and 6 bases at J; junction bases unmatched: 9. Germline-derived CDR1 and CDR2 are SGHDN and FVKESK.

The J gene is TRBJ2-5, the V gene TRBV6-5, with 10 bases identical to TRBD1. CDR1 and CDR2 from the germline V gene are MNHEY and SVGAGI. This CDR3 spans 15 amino acids. V was pared by 2 bases and J by 5 bases, with 5 bases of the junction left unmatched. As DNA, the CDR3 is TGTGCCAGCAGTTACGGGACAGGGGAGGTTGAGACCCAGTACTTC. It codes for CASSYGTGEVETQYF.

The chain is built from TRBV11-1 and TRBJ2-1; 13 bases are shared with TRBD2. The CDR3 length is 15 residues. J was trimmed by 12 bases and V by 5 bases; bases with no gene match: 10. Germline CDR1 SGHAT, CDR2 FQDESV (reference sequence). The CDR3 DNA follows: TGTGCCAGCAGCCAGAGGACTAGCGGGAGTATGGTGCAGTTCTTC. Translated: CASSQRTSGSMVQFF. The full variable domain, in which reference TRBV11-1 and TRBJ2-1 provide the parts outside the CDR3, is EAEVAQSPRYKITEKSQAVAFWCDPISGHATLYWYRQILGQGPELLVQFQDESVVDDSQLPKDRFSAERLKGVDSTLKIQPAELGDSAMYLCASSQRTSGSMVQFFGPGTRLTVL.

The chain uses TRBV18 and TRBJ2-2, with a tentative D call TRBD2 (6 bases). V gave up 6 bases and J gave up 3 bases, with 11 bases separating them. The CDR3 has 14 residues. Germline V gene sequence: CDR1 KGHSH, CDR2 LQKENI. For the CDR3, the DNA is TGTGCCAGCTCCGGAGGGGTATACACCGGGGAGCTGTTTTTT. This sequence encodes CASSGGVYTGELFF.

V gene TRBV7-9 combines with J gene TRBJ1-1; 9 bases align to TRBD1. CDR3 length: 15 residues. Germline CDR1 reads SEHNR; CDR2 reads FQNEAQ (reference sequence). The ends lost 5 bases at V and 3 bases at J; junction bases unmatched: 7. The CDR3 reads CASSGWTGADTEAFF. The CDR3 DNA is TGTGCCAGCAGCGGGTGGACAGGGGCGGACACTGAAGCTTTCTTT.

In this sample, this clone turned up a few times. This chain connects TRBV18 to TRBJ2-7; D gene ambiguous. The V and J ends lost 2 bases and 2 bases respectively, with 7 bases between them. The CDR3 has 13 residues. Germline-derived CDR1 and CDR2 are KGHSH and LQKENI. The CDR3 coding sequence is TGTGCCAGCTCACCAGGGCAGACCTACGAGCAGTACTTC. It translates to CASSPGQTYEQYF.

Notes on this clone: Within the sample, other DNA sequences also encode this same CDR3. The V call is TRBV2, the J call TRBJ2-5; possible D gene TRBD1, 6 bases. V was shortened by 2 bases and J by 4 bases, with 8 bases between the two germline ends. The CDR3 has 13 residues. Germline lookup yields CDR1 SNHLY and CDR2 FYNNEI. The CDR3 loop is CASSETGRETQYF. Here the CDR3 DNA reads TGTGCCAGCAGTGAAACAGGGAGAGAGACCCAGTACTTC.

The rearrangement joins TRBV7-9 to TRBJ1-3; D gene ambiguous. The V end lost 1 base, the J end lost 0 bases, and 7 bases lay between the germline ends. This CDR3 has 15 amino acids. Germline CDR1 and CDR2: SEHNR and FQNEAQ (reference sequence). CDR3 region: CASSLGGFSGNTIYF. CDR3 in DNA: TGTGCCAGCAGCTTAGGGGGATTCTCTGGAAACACCATATATTTT.

The chain has TRBV19 and TRBJ2-7, with D unclear. This CDR3 is built from 14 residues. V was trimmed by 6 bases and J by 2 bases, leaving 14 bases between them. Germline CDR1 and CDR2: LNHDA and SQIVND (reference sequence). CDR3 amino acids: CASRKTYRAYEQYF. Written as DNA, the CDR3 is TGTGCCAGTAGGAAAACCTATAGAGCCTACGAGCAGTACTTC.

This clone was detected once. This rearrangement joins TRBV5-5 to TRBJ2-2; no clear D. The CDR3 loop spans 17 amino acids. The V and J ends lost 0 bases and 3 bases respectively, with 15 bases between them. Germline V gene data show CDR1 as SGHKS and CDR2 as YYEKEE (reference sequence). CDR3 residues: CASSLGADSRDTGELFF. The CDR3 DNA reads TGTGCCAGCAGCTTGGGGGCTGATAGCAGAGACACCGGGGAGCTGTTTTTT.